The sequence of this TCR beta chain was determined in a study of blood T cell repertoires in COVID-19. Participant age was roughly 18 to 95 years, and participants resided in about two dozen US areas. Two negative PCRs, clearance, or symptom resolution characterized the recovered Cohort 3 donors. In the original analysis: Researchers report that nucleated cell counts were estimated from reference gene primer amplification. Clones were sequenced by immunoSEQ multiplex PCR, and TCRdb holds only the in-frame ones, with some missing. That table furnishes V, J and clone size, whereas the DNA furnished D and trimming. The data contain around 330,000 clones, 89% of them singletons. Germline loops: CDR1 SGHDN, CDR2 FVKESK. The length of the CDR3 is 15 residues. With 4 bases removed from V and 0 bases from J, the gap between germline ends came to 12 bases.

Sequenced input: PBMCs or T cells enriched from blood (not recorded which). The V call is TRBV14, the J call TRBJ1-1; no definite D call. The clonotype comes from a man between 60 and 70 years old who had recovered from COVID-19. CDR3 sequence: CASSRQTLLNTEAFF. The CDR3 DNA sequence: TGTGCCAGCAGCCGCCAGACACTCTTGAACACTGAAGCTTTCTTT. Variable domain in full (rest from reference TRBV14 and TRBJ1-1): EAGVTQFPSHSVIEKGQTVTLRCDPISGHDNLYWYRRVMGKEIKFLLHFVKESKQDESGMPNNRFLAERTGGTYSTLKVQPAELEDSGVYFCASSRQTLLNTEAFFGQGTRLTVV.